This is a list of T cell receptor beta chains from one sample in a study of beta chain features in type 1 diabetes. Data came from immunoSEQ multiplex PCR; TCRdb stores just in-frame clones and leaves some out. Among about 28,000 clones, roughly two thirds were seen once, and the ten largest hold about 2.5%. Sequencing used Tregs from blood. The source is a woman aged 25 to 39 with type 1 diabetes. The CDR3 runs from the conserved cysteine through the conserved F or W. Each record gives: J gene, V gene, CDR3 protein.

TRBJ2-2	TRBV11-2	CASSLAGTGNTGELFF
TRBJ1-6	TRBV6-1	CASSGPTGSSYNSPLHF
TRBJ2-3	TRBV29-1	CSVGGAGTRADTQYF
TRBJ1-1	TRBV6-6	CASSYQGNTEAFF
TRBJ1-3	TRBV5-4	CASERKGTGNTIYF
TRBJ1-5	TRBV5-6	CASSYRGQPQHF
TRBJ2-1	TRBV7-9	CASSLATSGSYDEQFF
TRBJ1-5	TRBV19	CASSARTGGIFQPQHF
TRBJ2-7	TRBV5-1	CASSILASSYEQYF
TRBJ1-2	TRBV9	CASSPVTGGHGYTF
TRBJ2-1	TRBV18	CASSPPLAGGPYEQFF
TRBJ2-7	TRBV5-1	CASSFREKKYF
TRBJ1-6	TRBV7-9	CASGRDSYNSPLHF
TRBJ2-7	TRBV5-6	CASSKPGQLYEQYF
TRBJ2-7	TRBV7-3	CASSLVPGYEQYF
TRBJ2-6	TRBV28	CAIAGQGAAGANVLTF
TRBJ1-2	TRBV5-6	CASSSTGENGYTF
TRBJ1-3	TRBV6-5	CASSYGERNTIYF
TRBJ1-2	TRBV7-9	CASSHTGIYGYTF
TRBJ2-5	TRBV12-5	CASGLVLTGTQYF
TRBJ2-6	TRBV5-1	CASSLAPGANVLTF
TRBJ2-1	TRBV5-1	CASSLATSSYNEQFF
TRBJ1-1	TRBV4-2	CASSPREGGTEAFF
TRBJ1-5	TRBV19	CASSYLRGSNQPQHF
TRBJ2-1	TRBV20-1	CSARYNEQFF
TRBJ2-1	TRBV11-2	CASSSPGPRGPGALNEQFF
TRBJ1-6	TRBV6-5	CASSTGQSYNSPLHF
TRBJ1-5	TRBV6-5	CASSGLRNQPQHF
TRBJ2-5	TRBV25-1	CASSERTGGRSETQYF
TRBJ2-3	TRBV4-2	CASSPSGGTDTQYF
TRBJ1-5	TRBV30	CAWRRSEKQPQHF
TRBJ1-1	TRBV18	CASSPRDGGESEAFF
TRBJ2-5	TRBV19	CASSGTSGLKLLETQYF
TRBJ1-2	TRBV11-2	CASSLRQRDYGYTF
TRBJ2-3	TRBV5-4	CASSLDLAGADTQYF
TRBJ1-2	TRBV5-1	CASSFSGPYGYTF
TRBJ1-1	TRBV7-6	CASSARASIRDTEAFF
TRBJ1-1	TRBV5-1	CASSFRLNTEAFF
TRBJ1-3	TRBV19	CASRTRNTIYF
TRBJ2-6	TRBV27	CASSWDRDSGANVLTF
TRBJ1-1	TRBV6-6	CASSRQGLNTEAFF
TRBJ1-1	TRBV6-1	CASSPQRYTEAFF
TRBJ1-4	TRBV27	CASRPRGRKTNEKLFF